This T cell receptor beta chain was captured by sequencing in a study of OX40 agonist ivuxolimab in advanced cancers. V was trimmed by 4 bases and J by 4 bases, leaving 10 bases between them. The CDR3 spans 14 residues. Germline V gene data show CDR1 as LNHNV and CDR2 as YYDKDF (reference sequence). The data were produced by immunoSEQ multiplex PCR, yet TCRdb's version contains in-frame clones alone and is incomplete. The sample contains about 42,000 clones, about 88% of which appear only once. This clone has just one count. The chain employs TRBV15 and TRBJ1-4; D is unclear. The starting material was CD4+ or CD8+ T cells sorted from blood, obtained in a trial of the OX40 agonist ivuxolimab. This TCR was recovered from an adult with an advanced solid tumor such as melanoma, head and neck, liver or kidney cancer. CDR3 in amino acids: CATSNGGGNEKLFF. The CDR3 bases are TGTGCCACCAGCAACGGAGGCGGTAATGAAAAACTGTTTTTT.